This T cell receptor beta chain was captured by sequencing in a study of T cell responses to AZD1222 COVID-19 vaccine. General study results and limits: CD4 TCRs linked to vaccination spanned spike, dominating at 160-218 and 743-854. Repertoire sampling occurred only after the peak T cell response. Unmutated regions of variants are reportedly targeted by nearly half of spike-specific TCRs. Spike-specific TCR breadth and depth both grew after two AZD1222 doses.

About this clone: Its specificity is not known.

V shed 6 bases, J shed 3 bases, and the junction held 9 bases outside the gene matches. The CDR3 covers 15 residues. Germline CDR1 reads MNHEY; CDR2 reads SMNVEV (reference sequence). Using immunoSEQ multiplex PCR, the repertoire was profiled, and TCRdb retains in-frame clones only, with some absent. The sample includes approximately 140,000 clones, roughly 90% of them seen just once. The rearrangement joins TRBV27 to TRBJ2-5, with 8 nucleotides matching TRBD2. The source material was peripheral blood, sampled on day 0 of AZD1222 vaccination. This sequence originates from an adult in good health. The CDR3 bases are TGTGCCAGCAGCCCCATTGTGGGACTAGAAGAGACCCAGTACTTC. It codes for CASSPIVGLEETQYF.